This entry describes one T cell receptor beta chain. There is no known antigen for this receptor. Per-nucleotide qualities are absent, and no much larger clonotype sits a single base away. The CDR3 measures 16 amino acids from cysteine to phenylalanine. Only the CDR3 DNA is retained, 48 bases long and in frame from the first base. CDR1 and CDR2 are drawn from the germline V gene (reference sequence): LNHDA, SQIVND. A distance of 18 bases separates the germline ends of V and J, which lose 5 bases and 1 base respectively. The data stem from a study of blood T cells in healthy people across ages (dated by TCRdb to between 2014 and 2016). Notes on the research overall: In model experiments, template switching captured about one uniquely barcoded TCR beta cDNA molecule for every two T cells. Using deep sequencing normalized with unique cDNA molecular identifiers, the study measured how TCR beta repertoire diversity changes with age. The donors were divided into four age groups: young (average about 15 years), middle-aged (over 35), aged (about 60) and long-lived (approximately 74). To avoid experimental bias, donors of different ages were randomly spread across the sequencing lanes. Using the same blood draw, the study looked at two additional independent replicas of 1 million unique cDNA reads for two donors, one aged 18 to 30 and the other aged 80 or older. What the work shows at the level of the full study, not this receptor alone: The long-lived group showed more naive CD4+ T cells, fewer expanded clones and increased TCR diversity than the aged group, suggesting age selection. The percentage of naive T cells measured by flow cytometry correlated strongly with observed TCR beta diversity. Bulk unsorted PBMC profiling prevented conclusive comparison of naive and antigen-experienced compartments. As age increased, observed TCR beta diversity per million T cells dropped in a roughly linear way, and a significant reduction was already evident by age approximately 40. Estimates of total diversity based on one million sequenced T cells were considered lower bounds and underestimates. Donor CMV infection status was unknown, potentially confounding age-related changes in expanded clonotypes.

The 39 donors, aged about 6 to 100 years, were systemically healthy Caucasian individuals from Russia. Each donor gave about 9.7 milliliters of peripheral blood, drawn into EDTA-treated Vacutainer tubes. PBMCs were isolated by Ficoll-Paque density-gradient centrifugation, with at least 6.5 million obtained per sample. Trizol reagent was used to extract total RNA from PBMCs, with at least 6 micrograms per sample. Naive CD45RAhigh/CD27high T cell percentages were measured by flow cytometry on a PBMC aliquot from every donor. The library came from 5' RACE. The sequencer listed for this sample is Illumina HiSeq 2500. A second PCR of roughly 7 to 11 cycles was performed with a sample-barcoded 5' primer and a J-beta primer mix. A unique molecular identifier was introduced onto each TCR beta cDNA molecule by a template-switch 5' adaptor carrying 12 random nucleotides. At least 2.5 million CDR3-containing paired-end reads were obtained from each sample. First-strand cDNA synthesis was performed from all RNA using the Mint cDNA synthesis kit, with priming by a TRBC-specific oligonucleotide. Following uracil-DNA glycosylase treatment, a first 18-cycle PCR with universal primers M1SS and BC2_uni_R was performed on all cDNA. Processing in the source paper ran as follows. For normalization, 1 million high-quality reads were randomly selected from each sample, with every read carrying a distinct molecular identifier. Reads sharing molecular identifiers were discarded rather than binned into consensus sequences. MiTCR, run with a Q25 quality threshold and the strictest error-elimination algorithm, handled CDR3 identification, clonotype clustering and error correction. A nonparametric unseen species model with Euler transformation was used to estimate a lower bound on total TCR beta diversity. TCRdb's own reprocessing of the public reads used fastp at Q25 and MiXCR and kept productive beta chains. Rows with a matching CDR3 protein are joined into one entry that keeps the most common DNA and genes. These V and J calls derive from TCRdb rather than the authors' analysis. In all, the sample holds 590,000 or so distinct CDR3 sequences, and approximately 30% of those were seen once. Jointly, the top ten make up less than 20% of the sample.

The chain is assembled from TRBV19 and TRBJ2-7; the best D guess is TRBD1, with 6 bases matching. The TCR comes from a woman older than 75 in good health. The specimen sequenced was blood. The nucleotide sequence reads as follows: TGTGCCAGTAGTGTAACAGGGATTGCGGCTTCCTACGAGCAGTACTTC. Its translation reads: CASSVTGIAASYEQYF.